The rows below give T cell receptor beta chains drawn from one sample of a study of T cell responses to AZD1222 COVID-19 vaccine. Method: immunoSEQ multiplex PCR; TCRdb's copy keeps in-frame clones and lacks some. The sample carries 200,000 to 300,000 clones, 85% to 95% recorded once. The starting material was peripheral blood, obtained on day 0 of AZD1222 vaccination. These receptors were collected from an adult in good health. CDR3s include the opening cysteine and the closing phenylalanine or tryptophan. The order of the fields is clone size, J gene, V gene, D gene, CDR3 protein, CDR3 DNA. A D gene is named only where the DNA matches it firmly. Clone size is given for some rows only: seen once, a few or many times, or a class if the clone is expanded.

abundance: -; j_gene: TRBJ2-1; v_gene: TRBV27; d_gene: -; CDR3aa: CASTQLGTNPFNEQFF; CDR3nt: TGTGCCAGCACCCAGCTCGGGACGAATCCTTTCAATGAGCAGTTCTTC
abundance: -; j_gene: TRBJ2-5; v_gene: TRBV7-9; d_gene: TRBD2; CDR3aa: CASSLGGNLGETQYF; CDR3nt: TGTGCCAGCAGCTTGGGGGGGAACCTTGGCGAGACCCAGTACTTC
abundance: -; j_gene: TRBJ2-2; v_gene: TRBV6-2/TRBV6-3; d_gene: -; CDR3aa: CASSQRPNTGELFF; CDR3nt: TGTGCCAGCAGTCAAAGACCAAACACCGGGGAGCTGTTTTTT
abundance: -; j_gene: TRBJ2-5; v_gene: TRBV27; d_gene: -; CDR3aa: CASSFRERETQYF; CDR3nt: TGTGCCAGCAGTTTTCGGGAGCGGGAGACCCAGTACTTC
abundance: -; j_gene: TRBJ2-7; v_gene: TRBV3-1/TRBV3-2; d_gene: TRBD2; CDR3aa: CASSQTSNGVSEQYF; CDR3nt: TGTGCCAGCAGCCAGACTAGCAATGGTGTAAGCGAGCAGTACTTC
abundance: once; j_gene: TRBJ2-5; v_gene: TRBV5-1; d_gene: -; CDR3aa: CASSLGAQETQYF; CDR3nt: TGCGCCAGCAGCTTGGGGGCTCAAGAGACCCAGTACTTC
abundance: -; j_gene: TRBJ2-7; v_gene: TRBV18; d_gene: TRBD1; CDR3aa: CASSPSTGANYEQYF; CDR3nt: TGTGCCAGCTCACCTTCGACAGGGGCGAATTACGAGCAGTACTTC
abundance: -; j_gene: TRBJ1-5; v_gene: TRBV5-5; d_gene: -; CDR3aa: CASSLNPGTGNQPQHF; CDR3nt: TGTGCCAGCAGCTTGAACCCGGGAACAGGCAATCAGCCCCAGCATTTT
abundance: -; j_gene: TRBJ2-1; v_gene: TRBV2; d_gene: TRBD2; CDR3aa: CASILDSGGYNEQFF; CDR3nt: TGTGCCAGCATTCTCGATAGCGGGGGTTACAATGAGCAGTTCTTC
abundance: -; j_gene: TRBJ2-1; v_gene: TRBV28; d_gene: TRBD2; CDR3aa: CASTPPGLASSYNEQFF; CDR3nt: TGTGCCAGCACTCCTCCGGGACTAGCGAGCTCCTACAATGAGCAGTTCTTC
abundance: -; j_gene: TRBJ2-3; v_gene: TRBV5-5; d_gene: TRBD2; CDR3aa: CASSPPSGGLNTQYF; CDR3nt: TGTGCCAGCAGCCCCCCCAGCGGGGGTTTAAATACGCAGTATTTT
abundance: -; j_gene: TRBJ2-1; v_gene: TRBV28; d_gene: -; CDR3aa: CTRESYNEQFF; CDR3nt: TGTACCAGGGAGTCCTACAATGAGCAGTTCTTC
abundance: -; j_gene: TRBJ2-3; v_gene: TRBV6-5; d_gene: TRBD2; CDR3aa: CASSSRGGSTDTQYF; CDR3nt: TGTGCCAGCAGTTCCCGCGGGGGGAGCACAGATACGCAGTATTTT
abundance: -; j_gene: TRBJ1-1; v_gene: TRBV5-1; d_gene: -; CDR3aa: CASSLSPTGLDTEAFF; CDR3nt: TGCGCCAGCAGCTTAAGCCCGACGGGGTTAGACACTGAAGCTTTCTTT
abundance: -; j_gene: TRBJ1-2; v_gene: TRBV10-3; d_gene: TRBD1; CDR3aa: CAIGQGDYGYTF; CDR3nt: TGTGCCATAGGACAGGGAGACTATGGCTACACCTTC
abundance: -; j_gene: TRBJ1-2; v_gene: TRBV6-5; d_gene: TRBD1; CDR3aa: CASRNYRGNYGYTF; CDR3nt: TGTGCCAGCAGAAACTACAGGGGAAACTATGGCTACACCTTC
abundance: -; j_gene: TRBJ1-4; v_gene: TRBV5-1; d_gene: TRBD1; CDR3aa: CASSAQGQENEKLFF; CDR3nt: TGCGCCAGCAGCGCCCAAGGACAGGAGAATGAAAAACTGTTTTTT
abundance: -; j_gene: TRBJ2-1; v_gene: TRBV9; d_gene: TRBD2; CDR3aa: CASSVFPTSGNGEQFF; CDR3nt: TGTGCCAGCAGCGTATTCCCGACTAGCGGGAACGGTGAGCAGTTCTTC
abundance: -; j_gene: TRBJ2-3; v_gene: TRBV2; d_gene: TRBD2; CDR3aa: CASRVGTSGYTDTQYF; CDR3nt: TGTGCCAGCAGAGTCGGGACTAGCGGGTACACAGATACGCAGTATTTT
abundance: -; j_gene: TRBJ1-1; v_gene: TRBV28; d_gene: -; CDR3aa: CASSLIRMGVNTEAFF; CDR3nt: TGTGCCAGCAGTCTTATCCGGATGGGGGTGAACACTGAAGCTTTCTTT
abundance: few; j_gene: TRBJ1-5; v_gene: TRBV28; d_gene: -; CDR3aa: CASSPNQPQHF; CDR3nt: TGTGCCAGCAGTCCTAATCAGCCCCAGCATTTT
abundance: -; j_gene: TRBJ2-2; v_gene: TRBV5-1; d_gene: -; CDR3aa: CASSLVVGGNTGELFF; CDR3nt: TGCGCCAGCAGCTTGGTTGTGGGGGGGAACACCGGGGAGCTGTTTTTT
abundance: -; j_gene: TRBJ1-2; v_gene: TRBV2; d_gene: -; CDR3aa: CASSEGPEIYGYTF; CDR3nt: TGTGCCAGCAGTGAGGGCCCAGAGATCTATGGCTACACCTTC
abundance: -; j_gene: TRBJ2-2; v_gene: TRBV4-3; d_gene: TRBD2; CDR3aa: CASSQTSASGSRTGELFF; CDR3nt: TGCGCCAGCAGCCAGACATCGGCTAGCGGGAGTAGAACCGGGGAGCTGTTTTTT
abundance: -; j_gene: TRBJ1-5; v_gene: TRBV20-1; d_gene: TRBD1; CDR3aa: CSASAPGTGGGNQPQHF; CDR3nt: TGCAGTGCTAGTGCTCCCGGGACAGGGGGGGGCAATCAGCCCCAGCATTTT
abundance: -; j_gene: TRBJ2-7; v_gene: TRBV27; d_gene: TRBD1; CDR3aa: CASSRTGVWYEQYF; CDR3nt: TGTGCCAGCAGTCGGACAGGGGTTTGGTACGAGCAGTACTTC
abundance: -; j_gene: TRBJ1-2; v_gene: TRBV12-3/TRBV12-4; d_gene: -; CDR3aa: CASSVIAGYGYTF; CDR3nt: TGTGCCAGCTCTGTGATCGCTGGATATGGCTACACCTTC
abundance: -; j_gene: TRBJ2-6; v_gene: TRBV15; d_gene: -; CDR3aa: CATSRVPETGANVLTF; CDR3nt: TGTGCCACCAGCAGAGTCCCCGAGACTGGGGCCAACGTCCTGACTTTC
abundance: -; j_gene: TRBJ2-3; v_gene: TRBV11-3; d_gene: -; CDR3aa: CASSRKGADTQYF; CDR3nt: TGTGCCAGCAGTCGTAAGGGGGCAGATACGCAGTATTTT